The 30 T cell receptor beta chains presented below share a single source sample, sequenced in a study of cytomegalovirus exposure and HLA in healthy donors. In the PCR, 60 Vbeta and 13 Jbeta primers were used. The table came from immunoSEQ multiplex PCR; TCRdb's copy has only in-frame clones and leaves some out. The table lists some 110,000 clones, 60% to 80% of them singletons, with roughly 0.79% in the top ten. The source material was PBMCs. These receptors all stem from a boy aged 5-17 years in good health and CMV-seronegative.

This chain links TRBV9 with TRBJ2-1; TRBD2 agrees at 9 bases. CDR1 SGDLS and CDR2 YYNGEE come from the germline V gene. The CDR3 spans 15 residues. The trim removed 3 bases at V and 13 bases at J, leaving 14 bases unmatched. The CDR3 DNA sequence: TGTGCCAGCAGCGGCATGGGGCTAGCGGGAAACATTCAGTTCTTC. This translates into CASSGMGLAGNIQFF.

The CDR3 spells CASSSQQGATDGYTF. The CDR3 coding sequence is TGTGCCAGCAGTTCACAACAGGGGGCCACTGATGGCTACACCTTC. The chain has TRBV28 and TRBJ1-2; 9 bases are a match to TRBD1. CDR1 is MDHEN and CDR2 is SYDVKM in the germline V gene. The CDR3 contains 15 residues. Germline trimming cut 4 bases from V and 6 bases from J; bases unmatched to any gene: 9.

This chain joins TRBV28 and TRBJ1-2; D is unresolved. V lost 6 bases, J lost 5 bases, and 7 bases lay in between. The CDR3 loop spans 11 amino acids. Germline assignment: CDR1 MDHEN and CDR2 SYDVKM. CDR3 nucleotide sequence: TGTGCCAGCAGCCTAAATTATGGCTACACCTTC. This encodes CASSLNYGYTF.

This clone was counted between two and nine times. The J gene is TRBJ1-1, the V gene TRBV4-1; the match to TRBD1 covers 10 bases. The trim removed 6 bases at V and 5 bases at J, leaving 9 bases unmatched. From germline, CDR1 is MGHRA and CDR2 YSYEKL. The CDR3 sequence is 15 residues long. CDR3 DNA sequence: TGCGCCAGCAGGAGACAGGGGGCAAGGTTGACTGAAGCTTTCTTT. It encodes CASRRQGARLTEAFF.

This clone was detected a few times. V usage is TRBV6-6 and J usage is TRBJ1-1; weak D call: TRBD1 (6 bases). CDR3 length: 13 residues. The germline V gene encodes CDR1 MNHNY and CDR2 SVGAGI (reference sequence). V was clipped by 7 bases and J by 0 bases, with 9 bases between them. The CDR3 is CASTGQMNTEAFF. The CDR3 nucleotides are TGTGCCAGCACCGGACAGATGAACACTGAAGCTTTCTTT.

In DNA form, the CDR3 reads TGTGCCAGTGACAAACAGGGGAGAGCAAATCAGCCCCAGCATTTT. This codes for CASDKQGRANQPQHF. The rearrangement uses TRBV28 and TRBJ1-5; the match to TRBD1 covers 7 bases. CDR3 length: 15 amino acids. The V segment lost 9 bases and the J segment 4 bases; nucleotides outside the gene matches: 12. CDR1 is MDHEN, CDR2 SYDVKM, per germline.

This clone was detected a few times. The V call is TRBV2, the J call TRBJ1-4, with 9 bases lining up with TRBD1. In germline, CDR1 is SNHLY, CDR2 FYNNEI. Germline trimming cut 6 bases from V and 8 bases from J; bases unmatched to any gene: 7. This CDR3 is built from 14 residues. CDR3 coding DNA: TGTGCCAGCAGCGAGGACAGGGGTTTAGAAAAACTGTTTTTT. This encodes CASSEDRGLEKLFF.

The rearrangement uses TRBV18 and TRBJ2-1; 7 bases match TRBD1. The CDR3 extends over 17 amino acids. Looked up from germline, CDR1 is KGHSH and CDR2 is LQKENI. V lost 3 bases, J lost 8 bases, and 16 bases stayed unmatched. The CDR3 region has the DNA TGTGCCAGCTCACCTCCACAGGGGTCGAACGAATTCGATGAGCAGTTCTTC. Its translation is CASSPPQGSNEFDEQFF.

The CDR3, as DNA: TGTGCCAGCACCTACGCAGGGGTGGTCACTGAAGCTTTCTTT. Its protein product is CASTYAGVVTEAFF. The chain uses TRBV11-2 and TRBJ1-1; D perhaps matches TRBD1 (6 bases). The CDR3 spans 14 residues. The V end was cut by 7 bases, the J end by 4 bases, with 16 bases between. The germline gives CDR1 SGHAT, CDR2 FQNNGV.

The CDR3: CASSLLRQSQETQYF. In DNA, the CDR3 is TGTGCCAGCAGCCTTCTCAGACAGTCACAAGAGACCCAGTACTTC. The rearrangement uses TRBV5-8 and TRBJ2-5; maybe TRBD1 (5 bases). V was trimmed by 4 bases and J by 2 bases, leaving 15 bases between them. The CDR3 is 15 residues long. Germline CDR1 reads SGHTS; CDR2 reads YDEGEE.

Remarks on this clone: The CDR3 does not end in the conserved phenylalanine or tryptophan, so this is likely a read error. It is unclear where the CDR3 begins or ends on the DNA, so no DNA is shown, and the CDR3 is as TCRdb lists it. V gene TRBV30 combines with J gene TRBJ1-1; the table's D call TRBD1 went unverified against the DNA. The CDR3 is made up of 13 amino acids, end residues included. Germline V lookup: CDR1 GTSNPN, CDR2 SVGIG (reference sequence). CDR3 protein: CAWSHRRNTEALV.

V and J are TRBV7-9 and TRBJ1-1; unclear D gene. Germline lookup yields CDR1 SEHNR and CDR2 FQNEAQ (reference sequence). Trimming left V 5 bases short and J 6 bases short, with 16 bases between. The CDR3 loop spans 14 amino acids. The CDR3 DNA reads TGTGCCAGCAGCCCCGGGTCTAAAGTCGCTGAAGCTTTCTTT. It codes for CASSPGSKVAEAFF.

The V and J genes are TRBV4-1 and TRBJ2-3; 12 positions match TRBD2. The CDR3 loop spans 15 amino acids. Germline CDR1 and CDR2: MGHRA and YSYEKL. The J segment lost 5 bases and the V segment lost 4 bases, leaving 4 bases of the junction unmatched. For the CDR3, the DNA is TGCGCCAGCAGCCGTCTAGCGGGAGGGGTAGATACGCAGTATTTT. Translated, it gives CASSRLAGGVDTQYF.

This chain uses TRBV6-6 with TRBJ1-5, with 9 bases fitting TRBD1. Germline-derived CDR1 and CDR2 are MNHNY and SVGAGI (reference sequence). V dropped 5 bases and J dropped 7; count of bases not matched to a gene: 3. CDR3 size: 13 residues. CDR3 residues: CASSDRGVQPQHF. In DNA, the CDR3 is TGTGCCAGCAGTGACAGGGGGGTGCAGCCCCAGCATTTT.

The chain employs TRBV11-2 and TRBJ2-2, with D possibly matching TRBD2 (6 bases). V was cut by 4 bases and J by 4 bases, with 13 bases left in between. The CDR3 sequence is 15 residues long. Per the germline V gene, CDR1 is SGHAT and CDR2 is FQNNGV. The CDR3 bases are TGTGCCAGCAGCTCACTCCGGGAGCCCACCGGGGAGCTGTTTTTT. Translation: CASSSLREPTGELFF.

The CDR3 DNA sequence: TGTGCCAGCAGCCCTTTTTTAGGGGGTTCTGAAGCTTTCTTT. This gives the protein CASSPFLGGSEAFF. This sequence joins TRBV4-2 and TRBJ1-1; perhaps TRBD1 as D (6 bases). There are 14 residues in the CDR3. CDR1 is LGHNA, CDR2 YNFKEQ, per germline. The V and J ends lost 4 bases and 6 bases respectively, with 15 bases between them.

CDR3 in DNA: TGTGCCAGCAGCCCAAACAGGGTGAACACTGAAGCTTTCTTT. This codes for CASSPNRVNTEAFF. This chain connects TRBV7-3 to TRBJ1-1; weak D call: TRBD1 (6 bases). Trimming took off 5 bases at V and 0 bases at J, with 10 bases between the two ends. Germline CDR1 and CDR2: SGHTA and FQGTGA. The CDR3 runs to 14 residues.

In this sample, this clone turned up a few times. The CDR3 loop reads CASSLRREQIGYTF. The CDR3 nucleotides read TGTGCCAGCAGCCTGCGCAGGGAACAAATTGGCTACACCTTC. J is TRBJ1-2 and V is TRBV5-5, with D perhaps matching TRBD1 (5 bases). Germline V CDR1 and CDR2: SGHKS, YYEKEE (reference sequence). The CDR3 consists of 14 residues. Trimming cost V 4 bases and J 7 bases, with 17 bases left between them.

This clone has only a few counts. The chain uses TRBV4-1 and TRBJ1-2; D might be TRBD1 (5 bases). The V gene's germline CDR1 is MGHRA and CDR2 YSYEKL. The CDR3 contains 18 residues. The germline V and J ends were trimmed by 0 bases and 6 bases, with 23 bases remaining between them. The CDR3 here is CASSQDGRTSPNVDGYTF. CDR3 bases: TGCGCCAGCAGCCAAGATGGTCGGACAAGCCCGAATGTGGATGGCTACACCTTC.

J is TRBJ1-4 and V is TRBV2; the match to TRBD1 covers 9 bases. CDR1 and CDR2 (germline): SNHLY, FYNNEI. The CDR3 runs to 18 residues. Trimming removed 5 bases from V and 0 bases from J; junction bases left unmatched: 10. The CDR3 nucleotides are TGTGCCAGCAGTCACCCCCGGGACAGGGCGGCAACTAATGAAAAACTGTTTTTT. This encodes CASSHPRDRAATNEKLFF.

The CDR3 protein is CASSPSGTGGPEAFF. CDR3 DNA: TGTGCCAGCAGCCCTTCCGGGACAGGGGGCCCTGAAGCTTTCTTT. The gene calls are TRBV9 and TRBJ1-1; 12 positions agree with TRBD1. The CDR3 contains 15 residues. The V segment lost 4 bases and the J segment 6 bases; nucleotides outside the gene matches: 7. CDR1 and CDR2 (germline): SGDLS, YYNGEE.

This sequence joins TRBV5-1 and TRBJ1-1; 9 bases line up with TRBD1. The CDR3 is 14 residues long. V shed 5 bases, J shed 5 bases, and the junction held 7 bases outside the gene matches. Germline-derived CDR1 and CDR2 are SGHRS and YFSETQ. The chain's CDR3 is CASSMGQGMTEAFF. CDR3 nucleotides: TGCGCCAGCAGTATGGGACAGGGCATGACTGAAGCTTTCTTT.

A few counts support this clone. The rearrangement joins TRBV7-3 to TRBJ2-2, with TRBD1 identical over 9 bases. V was clipped by 5 bases and J by 7 bases; unmatched bases: 5. Looked up from germline, CDR1 is SGHTA and CDR2 is FQGTGA. CDR3 size: 14 residues. Here the CDR3 reads CASSQGQGVGELFF. The DNA of the CDR3 is TGTGCCAGCAGCCAGGGACAGGGTGTCGGGGAGCTGTTTTTT. The full variable domain, with the rest looked up from reference TRBV7-3 and TRBJ2-2, is GAGVSQTPSNKVTEKGKYVELRCDPISGHTALYWYRQSLGQGPEFLIYFQGTGAADDSGLPNDRFFAVRPEGSVSTLKIQRTERGDSAVYLCASSQGQGVGELFFGEGSRLTVL.

This chain joins TRBV28 and TRBJ1-1, with 10 nucleotides matching TRBD1. This CDR3 has 18 residues. J was trimmed by 3 bases and V by 11 bases; bases with no gene match: 21. The germline V gene encodes CDR1 MDHEN and CDR2 SYDVKM. The CDR3 sequence is CAAPGRQGAGYWDTEAFF. CDR3 nucleotides: TGTGCCGCGCCCGGGAGACAGGGGGCGGGTTATTGGGACACTGAAGCTTTCTTT.

This chain connects TRBV19 to TRBJ1-5; D is possibly TRBD1 (5 bases). Germline CDR1 and CDR2: LNHDA and SQIVND (reference sequence). With 3 bases removed from V and 3 bases from J, the gap between germline ends came to 9 bases. The CDR3 runs to 14 residues. The CDR3 reads CASSIRDHNQPQHF. The DNA of the CDR3 is TGTGCCAGTAGTATCAGGGATCACAATCAGCCCCAGCATTTT.

The chain is built from TRBV19 and TRBJ1-6; D gene uncertain. Germline CDR1 and CDR2: LNHDA and SQIVND (reference sequence). The germline V and J ends were trimmed by 4 bases and 8 bases, with 9 bases remaining between them. CDR3 length: 13 residues. The CDR3 here is CASSNQRDSPLHF. Written as DNA, the CDR3 is TGTGCCAGTAGTAATCAGAGGGATTCACCCCTCCACTTT.

The rearrangement links TRBV2 to TRBJ2-6, with 8 bases that match TRBD1. Germline-derived CDR1 and CDR2 are SNHLY and FYNNEI. The CDR3 spans 14 residues. The J segment lost 9 bases and the V segment lost 6 bases, leaving 7 bases of the junction unmatched. The DNA for the CDR3 is TGTGCCAGCAGAGTGGACAGGGCCTACAACGTCCTGACTTTC. This translates into CASRVDRAYNVLTF.

The chain couples TRBV7-9 to TRBJ1-2; TRBD1 might be the D (5 bases). CDR3 length: 13 residues. Germline V lookup: CDR1 SEHNR, CDR2 FQNEAQ (reference sequence). Trimming took off 5 bases at V and 5 bases at J, with 12 bases between the two ends. The CDR3 here is CASSATGGYGYTF. In DNA form, the CDR3 reads TGTGCCAGCAGCGCAACTGGGGGGTATGGCTACACCTTC. The entire variable domain, with the rest obtained from reference TRBV7-9 and TRBJ1-2, is as follows: DTGVSQNPRHKITKRGQNVTFRCDPISEHNRLYWYRQTLGQGPEFLTYFQNEAQLEKSRLLSDRFSAERPKGSFSTLEIQRTEQGDSAMYLCASSATGGYGYTFGSGTRLTVV.

The chain links TRBV5-6 to TRBJ2-7; 7 bases align to TRBD1. The V gene end was trimmed by 4 bases and the J gene end by 4 bases; junction bases not matched to a gene: 17. Germline V CDR1 and CDR2: SGHDT, YYEEEE. CDR3 length: 17 residues. The CDR3 nucleotides read TGTGCCAGCAGCCCTCCCGGGACAGAAGACATAACGTACGAGCAGTACTTC. Protein: CASSPPGTEDITYEQYF.

This rearrangement joins TRBV29-1 to TRBJ2-1; tentatively, D is TRBD1 (7 bases). Trimming stripped 2 bases from V and 4 bases from J, with 18 bases between. The CDR3 is 16 amino acids. Germline assignment: CDR1 SQVTM and CDR2 ANQGSEA. The CDR3 DNA is TGCAGCGTTGAACCAACCAGGGGGACTCGTTACAATGAGCAGTTCTTC. This translates into CSVEPTRGTRYNEQFF.